A single sample gave rise to the 2 T cell receptor beta chains below, sequenced in a study of cytomegalovirus exposure and HLA in healthy donors. The PCR employed 60 Vbeta primers together with 13 Jbeta primers. Sequencing was performed with immunoSEQ multiplex PCR; in TCRdb, only in-frame clones are kept and a portion is missing. The table includes about 200,000 clones, about 86% detected once. Sequenced: PBMCs. The receptors originated from a woman aged 25 to 39 in good health and CMV-seronegative.

The chain uses TRBV11-2 and TRBJ2-7; 8 bases map to TRBD2. Trimming cost V 5 bases and J 5 bases; bases outside gene matches: 8. The CDR3 covers 14 residues. Germline V gene data show CDR1 as SGHAT and CDR2 as FQNNGV. The CDR3 region has the DNA TGTGCCAGCAGCCCCGGGACTAGTTGGGACGAGCAGTACTTC. Protein sequence: CASSPGTSWDEQYF.

In this sample, this clone turned up a few times. This chain connects TRBV21-1 to TRBJ2-7; TRBD1 is the table's D call, not checked against the DNA. TRBV21-1 is tagged as a pseudogene. The CDR3 runs to 16 residues. Written as DNA, the CDR3 is TGTGCCAGCAGCAAAGAGGGGCCAGAGCTAACCTACGAGCAGTACTTC. This encodes CASSKEGPELTYEQYF.